Below, 19 T cell receptor beta chains from the same sample are listed, as sequenced in a study of beta chain features in type 1 diabetes. All of the isolated RNA was reverse transcribed, so expressed TCRB transcripts were sequenced. The assay was immunoSEQ multiplex PCR, and TCRdb's table has in-frame clones only and misses some. Of about 160,000 clones in the sample, approximately 9% were seen once. The sequenced sample was central memory CD4+ T cells from blood. All receptors come from a woman aged 18-35 years in good health.

This sequence joins TRBV19 and TRBJ2-4; D gene unclear. Germline assignment: CDR1 LNHDA and CDR2 SQIVND (reference sequence). V was trimmed by 4 bases and J by 7 bases, leaving 11 bases between them. The CDR3 extends over 13 amino acids. CDR3 in amino acids: CASSTIPSNIQYF. The CDR3, as DNA: TGTGCCAGTAGTACCATCCCTAGTAACATTCAGTACTTC.

This clone occurred a few times. The chain recombines TRBV7-8 with TRBJ1-1; weak D call: TRBD1 (5 bases). The CDR3 loop spans 13 amino acids. Trimming pared 1 base from V and 4 bases from J, leaving 7 bases between. Germline V lookup: CDR1 SGHVS, CDR2 FQNEAQ. The CDR3 DNA reads TGTGCCAGCAGCTTAGAAACAGGCACTGAAGCTTTCTTT. Amino acids: CASSLETGTEAFF. Looking up the rest from reference TRBV7-8 and TRBJ1-1 gives the full variable domain: GAGVSQSPRYKVAKRGQDVALRCDPISGHVSLFWYQQALGQGPEFLTYFQNEAQLDKSGLPSDRFFAERPEGSVSTLKIQRTQQEDSAVYLCASSLETGTEAFFGQGTRLTVV.

This clone turned up a few times. The V call is TRBV30, the J call TRBJ1-1; D remains unclear. V dropped 1 base and J dropped 7 bases, with 10 bases sitting between them. Germline V gene data show CDR1 as GTSNPN and CDR2 as SVGIG (reference sequence). The CDR3 loop spans 12 amino acids. This CDR3 is CAWSGGPREAFF. CDR3 coding DNA: TGTGCCTGGAGTGGAGGTCCCCGTGAAGCTTTCTTT.

The gene calls are TRBV13 and TRBJ1-1; weak D call: TRBD1 (5 bases). The CDR3 runs to 14 residues. Trimming pared 8 bases from V and 0 bases from J, leaving 13 bases between. Germline V gives CDR1 PRHDT, CDR2 FYEKMQ (reference sequence). CDR3 sequence reads: CASAIGHLNTEAFF. CDR3 coding DNA: TGTGCCAGCGCAATCGGACATCTGAACACTGAAGCTTTCTTT.

The chain joins TRBV18 to TRBJ2-1; D perhaps matches TRBD1 (5 bases). The germline V gene has CDR1 KGHSH and CDR2 LQKENI. V dropped 3 bases and J dropped 7 bases, with 19 bases sitting between them. The CDR3 consists of 16 residues. Here the CDR3 reads CASSPPDRSFWNEQFF. For the CDR3, the DNA is TGTGCCAGCTCACCCCCCGACAGATCCTTTTGGAATGAGCAGTTCTTC.

The J gene is TRBJ2-2, the V gene TRBV11-2, with 10 bases identical to TRBD2. CDR3 size: 16 residues. V shed 1 base, J shed 4 bases, and the junction held 3 bases outside the gene matches. The germline V gene encodes CDR1 SGHAT and CDR2 FQNNGV. CDR3 in DNA: TGTGCCAGCAGCTTAGGGACTAGCGGATTCACCGGGGAGCTGTTTTTT. Translated, it gives CASSLGTSGFTGELFF.

DNA of the CDR3: TGCAGCGTGCGGACTAGCGGGAGGTCCTCGGGCTCCTACAATGAGCAGTTCTTC. It specifies CSVRTSGRSSGSYNEQFF. The chain uses TRBV29-1 and TRBJ2-1; 14 bases are a match to TRBD2. This CDR3 is 18 amino acids long. Looked up from germline, CDR1 is SQVTM and CDR2 is ANQGSEA. V gave up 6 bases and J gave up 0 bases; unmatched junction bases: 10.

This chain connects TRBV7-9 to TRBJ2-7; 9 nucleotides match TRBD1. CDR3 length: 12 residues. CDR1 SEHNR and CDR2 FQNEAQ come from the germline V gene (reference sequence). J was trimmed by 6 bases and V by 5 bases; bases with no gene match: 2. The CDR3 is CASSTGQGEQYF. CDR3 sequence (DNA): TGTGCCAGCAGCACGGGACAGGGCGAGCAGTACTTC.

This clone was found a few times. Other DNA sequences in this sample translate to the same CDR3. The chain is built from TRBV5-4 and TRBJ2-1, with a tentative D call TRBD1 (6 bases). Per the germline V gene, CDR1 is SGHNT and CDR2 is YYREEE (reference sequence). Between the trimmed V and J ends, which lost 3 bases and 1 base, there was a span of 11 bases. This CDR3 comprises 15 residues. In DNA, the CDR3 is TGTGCCAGCAGCTCACAGGGAAGGTCCTACAATGAGCAGTTCTTC. Amino acid sequence: CASSSQGRSYNEQFF.

This clone appeared a few times. The chain employs TRBV7-2 and TRBJ1-1; TRBD1 matches 7 bases. Losses at the gene ends were 3 bases for V and 3 bases for J; bases not matched to a gene: 7. The V gene's germline CDR1 is SGHTA and CDR2 FQGNSA. The CDR3 spans 15 residues. In nucleotides, the CDR3 is TGTGCCAGCAGCTTCCGACAGGGCGGGGACACTGAAGCTTTCTTT. It encodes CASSFRQGGDTEAFF.

The chain uses TRBV5-6 and TRBJ2-3; unclear D gene. CDR3 size: 12 residues. The germline V gene encodes CDR1 SGHDT and CDR2 YYEEEE. V was trimmed by 0 bases and J by 3 bases, leaving 2 bases between them. The CDR3 DNA sequence: TGTGCCAGCAGCTTGGTAACAGATACGCAGTATTTT. This encodes CASSLVTDTQYF. The complete variable domain, with remaining parts taken from reference TRBV5-6 and TRBJ2-3, reads DAGVTQSPTHLIKTRGQQVTLRCSPKSGHDTVSWYQQALGQGPQFIFQYYEEEERQRGNFPDRFSGHQFPNYSSELNVNALLLGDSALYLCASSLVTDTQYFGPGTRLTVL.

As for this clone: The junction shows a germline mismatch at one end, possibly a read error. The chain links TRBV7-7 to TRBJ2-1; possibly TRBD2 for D (5 bases). The germline gives CDR1 SSHAT, CDR2 FNYEAQ (reference sequence). The CDR3 is 14 amino acids. CDR3 amino acids: CASSPGVVMNEQFF. CDR3 DNA: TGTGCTAGCAGCCCCGGGGTGGTAATGAATGAGCAGTTCTTC.

This chain uses TRBV30 with TRBJ2-7, with D perhaps matching TRBD1 (5 bases). V lost 4 bases and J 0 bases, leaving 7 bases between the germline ends. This CDR3 is built from 12 residues. The V gene's germline CDR1 is GTSNPN and CDR2 SVGIG (reference sequence). CDR3 loop: CAWKGYSYEQYF. CDR3 nucleotides: TGTGCCTGGAAGGGGTACTCCTACGAGCAGTACTTC.

This clone was seen repeatedly, ten times or more. The chain is built from TRBV5-1 and TRBJ2-7; D not resolved. Between the trimmed V and J ends, which lost 2 bases and 5 bases, there was a span of 17 bases. Germline CDR1 is SGHRS and CDR2 is YFSETQ. The CDR3 extends over 15 amino acids. As DNA, the CDR3 is TGCGCCAGCAGCTTATCATCCCCGGCAGGCCACGAGCAGTACTTC. Translating gives CASSLSSPAGHEQYF. The variable domain in full, completed from reference TRBV5-1 and TRBJ2-7, reads KAGVTQTPRYLIKTRGQQVTLSCSPISGHRSVSWYQQTPGQGLQFLFEYFSETQRNKGNFPGRFSGRQFSNSRSEMNVSTLELGDSALYLCASSLSSPAGHEQYFGPGTRLTVT.

In this sample, this clone turned up a few times. This chain links TRBV7-2 with TRBJ1-5, with 10 bases that match TRBD1. Germline CDR1 SGHTA, CDR2 FQGNSA. The V gene end was trimmed by 1 base and the J gene end by 6 bases; junction bases not matched to a gene: 6. The CDR3 has 16 residues. The CDR3 here is CASSLVGTGEGQPQHF. CDR3 nucleotide sequence: TGTGCCAGCAGCTTAGTCGGGACAGGGGAAGGTCAGCCCCAGCATTTT.

The chain joins TRBV7-9 to TRBJ2-7; D uncertain. The CDR3 length is 12 residues. Trimming took off 5 bases at V and 3 bases at J, with 8 bases between the two ends. Germline CDR1 SEHNR, CDR2 FQNEAQ (reference sequence). The CDR3 spells CASSRQDYEQYF. CDR3 sequence (DNA): TGTGCCAGCAGCCGACAAGACTACGAGCAGTACTTC.

Regarding this clone: In the same sample, other DNA sequences code for this CDR3. V usage is TRBV5-1 and J usage is TRBJ2-7; D possibly corresponds to TRBD2 (5 bases). The V end lost 0 bases, the J end lost 4 bases, and 5 bases lay between the germline ends. The CDR3 consists of 12 residues. Germline V CDR1 and CDR2: SGHRS, YFSETQ. The CDR3 DNA follows: TGCGCCAGCAGCTTGGGCGGGTACGAGCAGTACTTC. Translated, it gives CASSLGGYEQYF. Variable domain in full (rest from reference TRBV5-1 and TRBJ2-7): KAGVTQTPRYLIKTRGQQVTLSCSPISGHRSVSWYQQTPGQGLQFLFEYFSETQRNKGNFPGRFSGRQFSNSRSEMNVSTLELGDSALYLCASSLGGYEQYFGPGTRLTVT.

The chain employs TRBV7-2 and TRBJ2-3; TRBD2 aligns across 14 bases. The CDR3 consists of 14 residues. Germline V gene data show CDR1 as SGHTA and CDR2 as FQGNSA. The V gene end was trimmed by 3 bases and the J gene end by 10 bases; junction bases not matched to a gene: 3. The CDR3: CASSFLTSGGAQYF. The CDR3 DNA follows: TGTGCCAGCAGCTTTCTGACTAGCGGGGGGGCGCAGTATTTT. Variable domain in full (rest from reference TRBV7-2 and TRBJ2-3): GAGVSQSPSNKVTEKGKDVELRCDPISGHTALYWYRQSLGQGLEFLIYFQGNSAPDKSGLPSDRFSAERTGGSVSTLTIQRTQQEDSAVYLCASSFLTSGGAQYFGPGTRLTVL.

This clone was found many times. This chain links TRBV14 with TRBJ2-5, with a tentative D call TRBD2 (6 bases). This CDR3 comprises 13 residues. Trimming pared 5 bases from V and 5 bases from J, leaving 12 bases between. Germline lookup yields CDR1 SGHDN and CDR2 FVKESK. The CDR3 loop is CASSNVGGETQYF. The CDR3 nucleotides read TGTGCCAGCAGCAACGTCGGGGGTGAGACCCAGTACTTC.